These T cell receptor beta chains were read from a single sample in a study of OX40 agonist ivuxolimab in advanced cancers. Data came from immunoSEQ multiplex PCR; TCRdb stores just in-frame clones and leaves some out. Counted here are over 100,000 clones, over 85% occurring once; the ten biggest clones make up 0.15% to 0.19%. The sequencing used CD4+ or CD8+ T cells sorted from blood, collected in a trial of the OX40 agonist ivuxolimab. The receptors come from an adult with an advanced solid tumor such as melanoma, head and neck, liver or kidney cancer. Each CDR3 is given with its conserved first and last residue. The order of the fields is V gene, clone size, J gene, D gene, CDR3 protein, CDR3 DNA. The D gene is left open where the match is weak. Some rows mark clone size as missing; the rest say once, few, many or name a class of expanded clone.

v_gene: TRBV9
abundance: -
j_gene: TRBJ2-6
d_gene: -
CDR3aa: CASTFSGGAAGANVLTF
CDR3nt: TGTGCCAGCACCTTCTCAGGGGGGGCGGCTGGGGCCAACGTCCTGACTTTC

v_gene: TRBV5-1
abundance: -
j_gene: TRBJ1-3
d_gene: -
CDR3aa: CASSPYGGSGNTIYF
CDR3nt: TGCGCCAGCAGCCCCTATGGTGGTTCTGGAAACACCATATATTTT

v_gene: TRBV28
abundance: -
j_gene: TRBJ1-2
d_gene: -
CDR3aa: CASGTINYGYTF
CDR3nt: TGTGCCAGCGGCACGATTAACTATGGCTACACCTTC

v_gene: TRBV19
abundance: few
j_gene: TRBJ1-5
d_gene: -
CDR3aa: CASSTQGGQPQHF
CDR3nt: TGTGCCAGTAGTACACAGGGTGGTCAGCCCCAGCATTTT

v_gene: TRBV14
abundance: once
j_gene: TRBJ2-5
d_gene: -
CDR3aa: CASSQFRGDWLETQYF
CDR3nt: TGTGCCAGCAGCCAATTTCGCGGGGATTGGTTGGAGACCCAGTACTTC

v_gene: TRBV11-3
abundance: -
j_gene: TRBJ2-2
d_gene: TRBD2
CDR3aa: CASSSGLAGRTGELFF
CDR3nt: TGTGCCAGCAGCTCGGGACTAGCGGGAAGAACCGGGGAGCTGTTTTTT

v_gene: TRBV7-3
abundance: -
j_gene: TRBJ1-1
d_gene: -
CDR3aa: CASSLTPTKNTEAFF
CDR3nt: TGTGCCAGCAGCTTAACTCCCACAAAGAACACTGAAGCTTTCTTT

v_gene: TRBV10-3
abundance: -
j_gene: TRBJ1-3
d_gene: TRBD1
CDR3aa: CASAEGADRHTIYF
CDR3nt: TGTGCCTCGGCGGAGGGGGCGGACAGACACACCATATATTTT

v_gene: TRBV5-6
abundance: -
j_gene: TRBJ1-1
d_gene: -
CDR3aa: CASVGRLNTEAFF
CDR3nt: TGTGCCAGCGTGGGACGGCTGAACACTGAAGCTTTCTTT

v_gene: TRBV28
abundance: -
j_gene: TRBJ1-5
d_gene: TRBD1
CDR3aa: CASSLYGTGIGNQPQHF
CDR3nt: TGTGCCAGCAGTTTATACGGGACAGGGATAGGCAATCAGCCCCAGCATTTT

v_gene: TRBV28
abundance: -
j_gene: TRBJ1-1
d_gene: -
CDR3aa: CASSLNPLQGGAFF
CDR3nt: TGTGCCAGCAGTTTAAATCCCCTCCAGGGTGGAGCTTTCTTT

v_gene: TRBV2
abundance: -
j_gene: TRBJ2-2
d_gene: -
CDR3aa: CASNDDTENTGELFF
CDR3nt: TGTGCCAGCAACGATGATACGGAGAACACCGGGGAGCTGTTTTTT

v_gene: TRBV6-1
abundance: -
j_gene: TRBJ2-5
d_gene: TRBD1
CDR3aa: CASTRDRVETQYF
CDR3nt: TGTGCCAGCACCCGAGACAGGGTTGAGACCCAGTACTTC

v_gene: TRBV7-2
abundance: -
j_gene: TRBJ2-1
d_gene: TRBD2
CDR3aa: CASSPTSGSSYNEQFF
CDR3nt: TGTGCCAGCAGCCCAACTAGCGGGAGCTCCTACAATGAGCAGTTCTTC

v_gene: TRBV7-9
abundance: -
j_gene: TRBJ2-1
d_gene: -
CDR3aa: CASSPVLASLANEQFF
CDR3nt: TGTGCCAGCAGCCCCGTTCTAGCGTCCCTAGCAAATGAGCAGTTCTTC

v_gene: TRBV15
abundance: -
j_gene: TRBJ2-3
d_gene: -
CDR3aa: CATSRAGAADTQYF
CDR3nt: TGTGCCACCAGCAGAGCGGGGGCCGCAGATACGCAGTATTTT

v_gene: TRBV7-8
abundance: -
j_gene: TRBJ1-5
d_gene: -
CDR3aa: CASSLWRGNQPQHF
CDR3nt: TGTGCCAGCAGCTTATGGAGGGGAAATCAGCCCCAGCATTTT

v_gene: TRBV6-6
abundance: -
j_gene: TRBJ1-5
d_gene: TRBD1
CDR3aa: CASSYSGQANQPQHF
CDR3nt: TGTGCCAGCAGTTACTCGGGACAGGCCAATCAGCCCCAGCATTTT

v_gene: TRBV27
abundance: -
j_gene: TRBJ1-2
d_gene: TRBD1
CDR3aa: CASSPRAGGGYTF
CDR3nt: TGTGCCAGCAGTCCCCGGGCAGGGGGCGGCTACACCTTC

v_gene: TRBV5-1
abundance: -
j_gene: TRBJ1-1
d_gene: -
CDR3aa: CASSGTGENTEAFF
CDR3nt: TGCGCCAGCAGCGGTACCGGGGAGAACACTGAAGCTTTCTTT

v_gene: TRBV6-1
abundance: -
j_gene: TRBJ1-1
d_gene: -
CDR3aa: CASRGAANTEAFF
CDR3nt: TGTGCCAGCAGGGGGGCCGCGAACACTGAAGCTTTCTTT

v_gene: TRBV18
abundance: -
j_gene: TRBJ2-7
d_gene: -
CDR3aa: CASSRGNRYEQYF
CDR3nt: TGTGCCAGCTCAAGGGGGAACCGCTACGAGCAGTACTTC

v_gene: TRBV4-3
abundance: -
j_gene: TRBJ2-3
d_gene: -
CDR3aa: CASSQDLGQNPHGAQYF
CDR3nt: TGCGCCAGCAGCCAAGATCTAGGACAGAACCCCCACGGGGCGCAGTATTTT

v_gene: TRBV19
abundance: once
j_gene: TRBJ1-5
d_gene: -
CDR3aa: CASSIPSFGGKQPQHF
CDR3nt: TGTGCCAGTAGTATCCCCTCCTTCGGGGGAAAACAGCCCCAGCATTTT

v_gene: TRBV5-6
abundance: -
j_gene: TRBJ2-1
d_gene: -
CDR3aa: CASNLWGRGHNEQFF
CDR3nt: TGTGCCAGCAACCTCTGGGGCCGAGGGCACAATGAGCAGTTCTTC

v_gene: TRBV5-6
abundance: -
j_gene: TRBJ2-3
d_gene: -
CDR3aa: CASSLVAVSNTDTQYF
CDR3nt: TGTGCCAGCAGCTTGGTAGCGGTGTCGAACACAGATACGCAGTATTTT

v_gene: TRBV6-5
abundance: -
j_gene: TRBJ1-4
d_gene: -
CDR3aa: CASSYAFGEKLFF
CDR3nt: TGTGCCAGCAGTTACGCGTTCGGAGAAAAACTGTTTTTT

v_gene: TRBV4-3
abundance: -
j_gene: TRBJ2-5
d_gene: -
CDR3aa: CASSHGQFQETQYF
CDR3nt: TGCGCCAGCAGCCACGGACAGTTTCAAGAGACCCAGTACTTC

v_gene: TRBV19
abundance: -
j_gene: TRBJ2-3
d_gene: -
CDR3aa: CAGLQGLKLADTQYF
CDR3nt: TGTGCCGGCTTACAGGGTTTAAAGCTGGCAGATACGCAGTATTTT

v_gene: TRBV7-2
abundance: -
j_gene: TRBJ2-7
d_gene: TRBD2
CDR3aa: CASSLGMGGSSFYEQYF
CDR3nt: TGTGCCAGCAGCTTAGGTATGGGCGGGAGTTCCTTCTACGAGCAGTACTTC

v_gene: TRBV5-3
abundance: -
j_gene: TRBJ2-3
d_gene: -
CDR3aa: CARSLSGRGLTDTQYF
CDR3nt: TGTGCCAGAAGCTTGTCCGGGCGGGGACTCACAGATACGCAGTATTTT

v_gene: TRBV6-4
abundance: -
j_gene: TRBJ2-1
d_gene: TRBD2
CDR3aa: CASRDSGGAANEQFF
CDR3nt: TGTGCCAGCAGGGATAGCGGGGGGGCCGCCAATGAGCAGTTCTTC

v_gene: TRBV6-5
abundance: -
j_gene: TRBJ1-1
d_gene: -
CDR3aa: CASSRELNTEAFF
CDR3nt: TGTGCCAGCAGTCGAGAGCTGAACACTGAAGCTTTCTTT

v_gene: TRBV4-2
abundance: -
j_gene: TRBJ1-1
d_gene: TRBD1
CDR3aa: CASSQDPHRGSTEAFF
CDR3nt: TGTGCCAGCAGCCAAGACCCCCACAGGGGGAGCACTGAAGCTTTCTTT

v_gene: TRBV7-2
abundance: -
j_gene: TRBJ2-3
d_gene: TRBD1
CDR3aa: CASSRDRLSTDTQYF
CDR3nt: TGTGCCAGCAGCCGGGACAGACTAAGCACAGATACGCAGTATTTT

v_gene: TRBV10-3
abundance: -
j_gene: TRBJ2-5
d_gene: -
CDR3aa: CAISEYGETQYF
CDR3nt: TGTGCCATCAGTGAGTATGGAGAGACCCAGTACTTC

v_gene: TRBV2
abundance: -
j_gene: TRBJ1-1
d_gene: TRBD1
CDR3aa: CASSGQGFEYTEAFF
CDR3nt: TGTGCCAGCAGTGGACAGGGGTTTGAATATACTGAAGCTTTCTTT